This TCR beta chain was sequenced for a study of blood T cell repertoires in COVID-19 (dated by TCRdb to 2020 to 2022). Describing the broader study: Collaborator samples came from the United States, Italy and Spain and covered acute and convalescent phases of COVID-19. Subjects who had been exposed to COVID-19, were actively infected with it, or had recovered from it provided the deeply sampled blood TCRbeta repertoires that made up the dataset. The prospective study material was composed of cDNA or gDNA derived from T cells, B-cell-depleted T cells, or PBMCs. Nearly every sample came with metadata listing a de-identified subject ID, COVID-19 status, age in years and sex. The repertoires were released in a freely available public database intended as a resource for research on the immune response to SARS-CoV-2. Samples came from the ongoing ImmuneRACE study (first 160 participants) plus 1,254 subjects from 6 global collaborators. Where available, HLA class I and class II types were taken from metadata supplied by the sample provider and were not determined by assay-based typing. Beyond this particular receptor, the publication reports: The amount of clinical and demographic metadata varied by source and participant and was provided uncurated.

The collaborating institutions used their own protocols to collect whole blood in K2EDTA tubes. For TCRbeta analysis, collaborators shipped samples in one of three forms: frozen whole blood, isolated PBMCs, or DNA extracted from either of those sample types. As concerns this clone: This clone's antigen is unknown. It has no much larger one-base neighbor in the sample; base qualities were not kept.

The CDR3 numbers 15 residues from cysteine through phenylalanine. The only DNA kept is the CDR3, 45 bases in frame from the first base. CDR1 and CDR2 (LGHNA, YSLEER) derive from the germline V gene. The V and J ends are trimmed by 1 base and 3 bases, leaving 9 bases between them. TCRbeta CDR3 regions were amplified from genomic DNA by means of the immunoSEQ Assay, a bias-controlled multiplex PCR. Per the original workflow: Within the assay, amplification of reference gene primers was used to estimate how many nucleated cells each sample contained. To quantify the absolute abundance of each unique TCRbeta CDR3 rearrangement, sequence reads were collapsed and filtered. For each sample, productive Simpson clonality was calculated by taking the square root of Simpson's diversity index across productive rearrangements. TCRdb limited this immuneACCESS table to in-frame rearrangements with V and J called. A share of clones is missing; checked studies link under half to unresolved V genes, and the rest is unexplained. V and J calls and clone size are copied from that table; D and trimming were computed from the DNA. In all, the sample holds 170,000 or so clones, and about four fifths of those were seen once. Jointly, the top ten make up 12% to 15% of the sample.

Specimen: peripheral blood. The chain was built from TRBV4-3 and TRBJ2-2; a weak D assignment points to TRBD1 (5 bases agree). The TCR sequence derives from a man aged 18 to 30 with active or convalescent COVID-19. The CDR3 in this case is CASSQVGVDTGELFF. Read as DNA, the sequence is TGCGCCAGCAGCCAAGTAGGGGTTGACACCGGGGAGCTGTTTTTT.